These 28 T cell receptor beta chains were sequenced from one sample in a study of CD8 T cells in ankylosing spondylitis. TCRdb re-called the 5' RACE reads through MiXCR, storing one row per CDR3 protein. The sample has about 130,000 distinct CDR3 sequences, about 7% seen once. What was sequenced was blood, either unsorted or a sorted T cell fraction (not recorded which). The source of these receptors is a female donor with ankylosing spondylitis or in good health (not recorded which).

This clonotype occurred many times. CDR3 coding DNA: TGTGCCAGCAGCTTACTGACACAACCTACCTACGAGCAGTACTTC. This sequence encodes CASSLLTQPTYEQYF. V usage is TRBV7-2 and J usage is TRBJ2-7; unclear D gene. Looked up from germline, CDR1 is SGHTA and CDR2 is FQGNSA. This CDR3 is built from 15 residues. V lost 2 bases to trimming and J lost 2 bases, with 13 bases between them.

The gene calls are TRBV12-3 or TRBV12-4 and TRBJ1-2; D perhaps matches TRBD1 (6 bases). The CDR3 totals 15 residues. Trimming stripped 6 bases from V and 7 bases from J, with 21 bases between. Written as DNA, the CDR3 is TGTGCCAGCAGGGGAACAGGGTCTTTGGGCTGTGGCTACACCTTC. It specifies CASRGTGSLGCGYTF.

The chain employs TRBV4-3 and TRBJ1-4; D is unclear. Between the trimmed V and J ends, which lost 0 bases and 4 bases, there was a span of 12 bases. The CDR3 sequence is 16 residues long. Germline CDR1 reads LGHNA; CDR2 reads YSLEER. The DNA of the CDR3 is TGCGCCAGCAGCCAAGAAGGAACCTGGGATAATGAAAAACTGTTTTTT. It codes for CASSQEGTWDNEKLFF.

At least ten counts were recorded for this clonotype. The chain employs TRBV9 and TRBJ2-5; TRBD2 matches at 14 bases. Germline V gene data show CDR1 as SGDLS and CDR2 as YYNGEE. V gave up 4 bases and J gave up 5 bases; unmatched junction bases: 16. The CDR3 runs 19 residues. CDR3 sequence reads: CASSHNIWTSGGTEETQYF. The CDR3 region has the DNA TGTGCCAGCAGCCACAATATCTGGACTAGCGGGGGGACAGAGGAGACCCAGTACTTC. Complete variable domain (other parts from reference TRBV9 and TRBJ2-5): DSGVTQTPKHLITATGQRVTLRCSPRSGDLSVYWYQQSLDQGLQFLIQYYNGEERAKGNILERFSAQQFPDLHSELNLSSLELGDSALYFCASSHNIWTSGGTEETQYFGPGTRLLVL.

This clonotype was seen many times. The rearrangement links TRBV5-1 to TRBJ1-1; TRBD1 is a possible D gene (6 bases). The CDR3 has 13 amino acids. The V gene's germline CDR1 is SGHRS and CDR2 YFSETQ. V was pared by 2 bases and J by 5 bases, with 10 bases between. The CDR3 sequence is CASSFQGRTEAFF. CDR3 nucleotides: TGCGCCAGCAGCTTCCAGGGGAGGACTGAAGCTTTCTTT.

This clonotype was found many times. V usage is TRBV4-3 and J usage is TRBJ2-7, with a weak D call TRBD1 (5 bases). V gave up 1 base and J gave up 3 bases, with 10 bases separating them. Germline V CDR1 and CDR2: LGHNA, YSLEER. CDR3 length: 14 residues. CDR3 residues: CASSQATAFYEQYF. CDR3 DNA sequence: TGCGCCAGCAGCCAAGCGACAGCGTTCTACGAGCAGTACTTC.

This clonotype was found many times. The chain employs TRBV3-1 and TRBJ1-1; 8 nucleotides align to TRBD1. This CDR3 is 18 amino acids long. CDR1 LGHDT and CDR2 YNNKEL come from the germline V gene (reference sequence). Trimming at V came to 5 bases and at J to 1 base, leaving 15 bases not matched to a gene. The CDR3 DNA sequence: TGTGCCAGCAGCTTCTTACGGCGATCCGGGACAGGGAACACTGAAGCTTTCTTT. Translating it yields CASSFLRRSGTGNTEAFF.

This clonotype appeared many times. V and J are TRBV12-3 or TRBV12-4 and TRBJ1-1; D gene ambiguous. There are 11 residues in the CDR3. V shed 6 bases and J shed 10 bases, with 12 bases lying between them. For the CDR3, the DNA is TGTGCCAGCAGCTCGGGCTCTTCAGCTTTCTTT. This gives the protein CASSSGSSAFF.

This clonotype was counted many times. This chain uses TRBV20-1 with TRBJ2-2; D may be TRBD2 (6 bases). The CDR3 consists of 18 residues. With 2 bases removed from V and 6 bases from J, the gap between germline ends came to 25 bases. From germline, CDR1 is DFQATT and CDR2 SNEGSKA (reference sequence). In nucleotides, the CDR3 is TGCAGTGCTAGATCCACCTTTGTTGAGGGGAGGTATGCCGGGGAGCTGTTTTTT. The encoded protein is CSARSTFVEGRYAGELFF.

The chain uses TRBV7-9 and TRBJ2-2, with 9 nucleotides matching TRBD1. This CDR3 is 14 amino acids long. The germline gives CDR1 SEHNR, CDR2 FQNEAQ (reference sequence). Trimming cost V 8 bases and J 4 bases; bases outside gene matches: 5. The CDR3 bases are TGTGCCAGCCGGACAGGGGCTCTCACCGGGGAGCTGTTTTTT. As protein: CASRTGALTGELFF.

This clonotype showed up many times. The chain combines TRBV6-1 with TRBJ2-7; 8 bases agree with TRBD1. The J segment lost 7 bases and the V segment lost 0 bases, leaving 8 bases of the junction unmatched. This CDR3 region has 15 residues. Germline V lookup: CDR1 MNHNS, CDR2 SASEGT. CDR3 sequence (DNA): TGTGCCAGCAGTGAAGCCCCGGGACAGGAGTCGGAGCAGTACTTC. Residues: CASSEAPGQESEQYF.

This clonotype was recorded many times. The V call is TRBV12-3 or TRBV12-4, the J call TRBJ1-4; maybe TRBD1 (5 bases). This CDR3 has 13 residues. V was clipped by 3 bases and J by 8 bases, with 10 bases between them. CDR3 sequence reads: CASSFSGHEKLFF. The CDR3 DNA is TGTGCCAGCAGTTTTTCGGGGCACGAAAAACTGTTTTTT.

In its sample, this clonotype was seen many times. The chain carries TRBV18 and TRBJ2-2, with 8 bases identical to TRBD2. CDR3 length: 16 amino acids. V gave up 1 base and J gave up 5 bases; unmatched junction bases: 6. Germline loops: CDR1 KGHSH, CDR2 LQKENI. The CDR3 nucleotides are TGTGCCAGCTCACCACTTGGAGCGGGGGAGACCGGGGAGCTGTTTTTT. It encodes CASSPLGAGETGELFF.

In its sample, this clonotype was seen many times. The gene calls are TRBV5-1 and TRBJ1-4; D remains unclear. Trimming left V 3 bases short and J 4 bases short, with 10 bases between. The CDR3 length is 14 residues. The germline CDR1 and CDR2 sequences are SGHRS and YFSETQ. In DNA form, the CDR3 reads TGCGCCAGCAGCTCCGGACGGAATAATGAAAAACTGTTTTTT. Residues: CASSSGRNNEKLFF.

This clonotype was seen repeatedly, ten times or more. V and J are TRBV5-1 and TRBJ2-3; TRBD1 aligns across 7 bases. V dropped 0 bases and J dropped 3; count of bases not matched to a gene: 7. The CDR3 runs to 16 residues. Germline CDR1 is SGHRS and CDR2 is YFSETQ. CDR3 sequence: CASSLDGRGFTDTQYF. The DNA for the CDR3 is TGCGCCAGCAGCTTGGATGGCAGGGGGTTTACAGATACGCAGTATTTT.

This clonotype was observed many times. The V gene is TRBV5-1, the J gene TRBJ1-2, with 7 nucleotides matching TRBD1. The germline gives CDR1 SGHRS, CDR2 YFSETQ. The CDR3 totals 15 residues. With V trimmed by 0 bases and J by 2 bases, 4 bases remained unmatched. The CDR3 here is CASSLVTGENYGYTF. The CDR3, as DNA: TGCGCCAGCAGCTTGGTTACAGGGGAAAACTATGGCTACACCTTC.

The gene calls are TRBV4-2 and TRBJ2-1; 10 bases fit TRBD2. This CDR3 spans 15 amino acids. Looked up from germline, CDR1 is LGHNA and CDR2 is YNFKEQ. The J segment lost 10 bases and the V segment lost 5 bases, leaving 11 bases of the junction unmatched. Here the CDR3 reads CASSFGAGGPGEQFF. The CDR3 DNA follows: TGTGCCAGCAGCTTTGGAGCGGGGGGGCCAGGAGAGCAGTTCTTC.

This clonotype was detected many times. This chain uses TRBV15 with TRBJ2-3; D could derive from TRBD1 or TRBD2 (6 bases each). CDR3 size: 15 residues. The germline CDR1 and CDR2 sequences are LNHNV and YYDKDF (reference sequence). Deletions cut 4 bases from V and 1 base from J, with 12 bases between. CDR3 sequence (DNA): TGTGCCACCAGCACGGGGGACACAGGCACAGATACGCAGTATTTT. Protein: CATSTGDTGTDTQYF.

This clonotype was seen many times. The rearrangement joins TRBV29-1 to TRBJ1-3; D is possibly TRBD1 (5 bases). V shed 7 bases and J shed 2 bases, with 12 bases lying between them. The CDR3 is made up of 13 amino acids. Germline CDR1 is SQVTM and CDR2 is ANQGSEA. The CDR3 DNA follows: TGCAGCGCCGCGACGGGGGCTGGAAACACCATATATTTT. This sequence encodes CSAATGAGNTIYF. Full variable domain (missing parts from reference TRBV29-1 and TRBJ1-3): SAVISQKPSRDICQRGTSLTIQCQVDSQVTMMFWYRQQPGQSLTLIATANQGSEATYESGFVIDKFPISRPNLTFSTLTVSNMSPEDSSIYLCSAATGAGNTIYFGEGSWLTVV.

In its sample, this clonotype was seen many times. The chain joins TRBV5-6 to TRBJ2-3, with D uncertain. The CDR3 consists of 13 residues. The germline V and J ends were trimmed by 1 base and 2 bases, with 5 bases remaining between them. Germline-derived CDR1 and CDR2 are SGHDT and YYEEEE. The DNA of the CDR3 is TGTGCCAGCAGCTTGACGATCACAGATACGCAGTATTTT. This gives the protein CASSLTITDTQYF.

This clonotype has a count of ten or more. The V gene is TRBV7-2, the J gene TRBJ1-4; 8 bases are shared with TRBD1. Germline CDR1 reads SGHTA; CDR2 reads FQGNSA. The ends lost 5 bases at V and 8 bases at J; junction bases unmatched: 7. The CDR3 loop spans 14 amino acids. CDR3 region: CASSADRGGEKLFF. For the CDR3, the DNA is TGTGCCAGCAGCGCAGACAGGGGCGGAGAAAAACTGTTTTTT.

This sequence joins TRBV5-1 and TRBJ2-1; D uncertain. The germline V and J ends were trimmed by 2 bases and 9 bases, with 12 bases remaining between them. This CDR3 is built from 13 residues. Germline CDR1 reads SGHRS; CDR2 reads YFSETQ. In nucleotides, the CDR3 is TGCGCCAGCAGCTTCGCTTGGGGTCCTGAGCAGTTCTTC. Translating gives CASSFAWGPEQFF.

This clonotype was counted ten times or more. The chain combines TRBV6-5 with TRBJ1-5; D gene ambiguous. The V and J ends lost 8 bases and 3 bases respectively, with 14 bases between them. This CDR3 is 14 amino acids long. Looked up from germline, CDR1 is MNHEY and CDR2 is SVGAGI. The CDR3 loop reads CASVGRNSNQPQHF. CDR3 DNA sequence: TGTGCCAGCGTTGGACGGAACTCCAATCAGCCCCAGCATTTT.

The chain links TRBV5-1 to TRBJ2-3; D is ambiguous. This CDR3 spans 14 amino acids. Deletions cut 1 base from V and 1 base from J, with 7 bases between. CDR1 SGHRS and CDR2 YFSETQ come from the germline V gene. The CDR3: CASSLMTGTDTQYF. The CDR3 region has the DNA TGCGCCAGCAGCTTGATGACCGGCACAGATACGCAGTATTTT.

The chain's CDR3 is CASSLGGGKNIQYF. CDR3 sequence (DNA): TGTGCCAGCAGCTTAGGAGGGGGCAAGAACATTCAGTACTTC. This chain joins TRBV7-2 and TRBJ2-4; 7 positions agree with TRBD1. J lost 7 bases, V lost 1 base, and 4 bases had no gene match. Germline V CDR1 and CDR2: SGHTA, FQGNSA. This CDR3 region has 14 residues.

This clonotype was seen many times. The CDR3 DNA is TGTGCCACCAGTGATTCCGGACAGGTTATTCGGCCCGGGGAGCTGTTTTTT. This translates into CATSDSGQVIRPGELFF. This sequence joins TRBV24-1 and TRBJ2-2, with TRBD1 identical over 7 bases. Germline assignment: CDR1 KGHDR and CDR2 SFDVKD. The CDR3 is made up of 17 amino acids. Trimming took 2 bases from V and 6 from J; bases not matched to a gene: 11.

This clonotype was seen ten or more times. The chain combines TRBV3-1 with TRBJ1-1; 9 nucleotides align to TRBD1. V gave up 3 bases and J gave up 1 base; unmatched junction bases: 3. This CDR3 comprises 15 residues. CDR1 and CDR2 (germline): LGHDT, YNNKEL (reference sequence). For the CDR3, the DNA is TGTGCCAGCAGCCAGACGGACAGGGGGAACACTGAAGCTTTCTTT. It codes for CASSQTDRGNTEAFF.

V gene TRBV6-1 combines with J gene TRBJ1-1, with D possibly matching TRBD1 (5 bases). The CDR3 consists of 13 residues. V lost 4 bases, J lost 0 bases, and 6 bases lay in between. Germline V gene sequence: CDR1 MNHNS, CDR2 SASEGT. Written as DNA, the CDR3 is TGTGCCAGCAGTGGACAGTTGAACACTGAAGCTTTCTTT. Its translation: CASSGQLNTEAFF.